This T cell receptor beta chain was observed in a study of blood T cell repertoires in COVID-19. Study details: The United States, Italy and Spain provided the acute and convalescent COVID-19 samples.

Data came from immunoSEQ multiplex PCR; TCRdb stores just in-frame clones and leaves some out. The profile shows 200,000 to 300,000 clones, 85% to 90% of them singletons. The CDR3 sequence is 13 residues long. The germline V and J ends were trimmed by 3 bases and 5 bases, with 7 bases remaining between them. Sequencing was performed on peripheral blood. This sequence was found in a woman between 40 and 50 years old with acute or convalescent COVID-19. This chain connects TRBV12-3 or TRBV12-4 to TRBJ1-4; unclear D gene. The DNA of the CDR3 is TGTGCCAGCAGTTTTTTCCGGAATGAAAAACTGTTTTTT. It codes for CASSFFRNEKLFF.